This TCR beta chain was recovered during a study of T cells in Graves' hyperthyroidism and ophthalmopathy. Study-wide findings and caveats: Researchers found most expanded thyroid clonotypes above 0.001 in blood as well. It was a median 6.5 months before onset that the model predicted ophthalmopathy.

Regions amplified from RNA transcripts were the TCR beta CDR3 regions. Carried out on the TCR CDR3, a first-round RT-PCR used the HTBI primer set. TCRdb re-derived calls from the multiplex PCR reads in MiXCR, one entry per CDR3 protein. The profile shows about 570,000 distinct CDR3 sequences, about 45% of them singletons. In regard to this clonotype: Its specificity is not known.

Those patients with uncontrolled infection, other autoimmune disease, pregnancy or lactation were excluded. J was trimmed by 5 bases and V by 6 bases; bases with no gene match: 11. Germline V gene lookup returns CDR1 LNHDA and CDR2 SQIVND (reference sequence). The CDR3 length is 15 residues. This clonotype originated in an adult woman with Graves' disease, either hyperthyroidism or ophthalmopathy (not recorded which). The sequencing sample was made of peripheral blood or thyroid tissue (not recorded which). V gene TRBV19 combines with J gene TRBJ2-5; TRBD1 aligns across 8 bases. This chain's CDR3 is CASRLNQGAKETQYF. The CDR3 nucleotides read TGTGCCAGTAGGCTGAACCAGGGGGCGAAGGAGACCCAGTACTTC.